The rows below give T cell receptor beta chains drawn from one sample of a study of T cell responses to AZD1222 COVID-19 vaccine. Using immunoSEQ multiplex PCR, the repertoire was profiled, and TCRdb retains in-frame clones only, with some absent. Of approximately 140,000 clones listed, 91% are singletons. Sample: peripheral blood, taken 28 days after the second AZD1222 dose. These receptors were collected from an adult who received the AZD1222 COVID-19 vaccine. Each CDR3 is given with its conserved first and last residue. A D gene is named only where the DNA matches it firmly. Size is stated for part of the rows, as once, few or many counts, or as a class when the clone is expanded.

v_call	d_call	clone_size	j_call	cdr3_nt	cdr3_aa
TRBV11-2	TRBD2	-	TRBJ2-1	TGTGCCAGCAGCTTCAGGACTAGCGGAAGATCCTACAATGAGCAGTTCTTC	CASSFRTSGRSYNEQFF
TRBV7-2	-	-	TRBJ2-1	TGTGCCAGCAGCTTAGTCTCGGGACAAAACAATGAGCAGTTCTTC	CASSLVSGQNNEQFF
TRBV30	TRBD1	-	TRBJ1-5	TGTGCCTGGAGTGCACAGGGGGATCAGCCCCAGCATTTT	CAWSAQGDQPQHF
TRBV30	TRBD2	once	TRBJ2-7	TGTGCCTGGAAGCTTAAGGGGACTAGGGGCTACGAGCAGTACTTC	CAWKLKGTRGYEQYF
TRBV30	-	-	TRBJ1-2	TGTGCCTGGAGTGTGTACAGCCTGTCCTATGGCTACACCTTC	CAWSVYSLSYGYTF
TRBV30	TRBD2	-	TRBJ2-5	TGTGCACGGACTAGCGGGGGAGAGACCCAGTACTTC	CARTSGGETQYF
TRBV3-1/TRBV3-2	-	-	TRBJ1-5	TGTGCCAGCAGCCAAGGACTAGGAGGGGGGGGTCAGCCCCAGCATTTT	CASSQGLGGGGQPQHF
TRBV7-2	-	-	TRBJ2-3	TGTGCCAGCAGCCTCGACACAGATACGCAGTATTTT	CASSLDTDTQYF
TRBV5-1	-	once	TRBJ1-2	TGCGCCAGCAGCTTGGAGTCACTGGGTTACGGCTACACCTTC	CASSLESLGYGYTF
TRBV3-1/TRBV3-2	-	-	TRBJ2-1	TGTGCCAGCAGCCAGAGTGGGGGCAGCTACAATGAGCAGTTCTTC	CASSQSGGSYNEQFF
TRBV25-1	-	-	TRBJ1-1	TGTGCCAGCAGTGAAGTAGGGCAGGTGGGTATGGGATACACTGAAGCTTTCTTT	CASSEVGQVGMGYTEAFF
TRBV9	-	-	TRBJ1-4	TGTGCCAGCAGCGTGGGGGGAGGGTATGGTGAGCTGTTTTTT	CASSVGGGYGELFF
TRBV5-1	TRBD1	-	TRBJ1-4	TGCGCCAGCAGCTCCGCTCCGGGACAGGGGATTGAAAAACTGTTTTTT	CASSSAPGQGIEKLFF
TRBV18	TRBD1	-	TRBJ1-4	TGTGCCAGCTCACCATTGACGGGGACAGATGAAAAACTGTTTTTT	CASSPLTGTDEKLFF
TRBV5-1	-	-	TRBJ2-5	TGCGCCAGCAGCTTGGCAGGGTCGTACCAAGAGACCCAGTACTTC	CASSLAGSYQETQYF
TRBV29-1	-	few	TRBJ1-2	TGCAGCGTTGACGCATACAGGGCGCCTAACTATGGCTACACCTTC	CSVDAYRAPNYGYTF
TRBV30	-	-	TRBJ2-5	TGTGCCTGGAGTGTACGTGTAGGATTCGGAGAGACCCAGTACTTC	CAWSVRVGFGETQYF
TRBV7-2	TRBD1	-	TRBJ2-7	TGTGCCAGCAGCTTGTGGACAGGGAAAAGCTACGAGCAGTACTTC	CASSLWTGKSYEQYF
TRBV10-2	-	-	TRBJ1-2	TGCGCCAGCAGTGACGGCGTTCGAGGGGCCTATGGCTACACCTTC	CASSDGVRGAYGYTF
TRBV11-2	-	-	TRBJ1-1	TGTGCCAGCAGCACCCGGGGTTCGGGGAACACTGAAGCTTTCTTT	CASSTRGSGNTEAFF
TRBV11-2	-	-	TRBJ2-3	TGTGCCAGCAGCTTAGATGGCTACCCAGGTGATACGCAGTATTTT	CASSLDGYPGDTQYF
TRBV19	-	-	TRBJ2-3	TGTGCCAGTAGTGTGAGGCTCTCAGATACGCAGTATTTT	CASSVRLSDTQYF
TRBV28	TRBD1	-	TRBJ1-3	TGTGCCAGCAGTTCACCGGGACAGGGGGCTGGAAACACCATATATTTT	CASSSPGQGAGNTIYF
TRBV25-1	-	-	TRBJ1-1	TGTGCCAGCAGTGATCAGGGGTCCGCGGTGAACACTGAAGCTTTCTTT	CASSDQGSAVNTEAFF
TRBV29-1	-	-	TRBJ2-1	TGCAGCGTTGGGGGGGACTCCCGCTCCTACAATGAGCAGTTCTTC	CSVGGDSRSYNEQFF
TRBV19	-	-	TRBJ1-2	TGTGCCAGTAGTACGACTCACGGACAGAAGCATGGCTACACCTTC	CASSTTHGQKHGYTF
TRBV7-3	-	-	TRBJ2-1	TGTGCCAGCAGCATCGTCCCCTTGGCGATAAGCTCCTACAATGAGCAGTTCTTC	CASSIVPLAISSYNEQFF
TRBV18	-	-	TRBJ2-2	TGTGCCAGCTCACCACTACCCGGGGAGCTGTTTTTT	CASSPLPGELFF
TRBV30	-	-	TRBJ2-3	TGTGCCTGGGGGTTGAGGGGGGCAGGCACAGATACGCAGTATTTT	CAWGLRGAGTDTQYF
TRBV6-6	TRBD2	-	TRBJ2-1	TGTGCCAGCAGCCCCACTAGCGGACCATACAATGAGCAGTTCTTC	CASSPTSGPYNEQFF
TRBV5-5	TRBD1	-	TRBJ1-1	TGTGCCAGCAGCTTGGTTGGACAGGGGGCAAGGAACACTGAAGCTTTCTTT	CASSLVGQGARNTEAFF
TRBV6-5	TRBD1	-	TRBJ1-2	TGTGCCAGCAGAGGGGACAGCCTATATGGCTACACCTTC	CASRGDSLYGYTF
TRBV15	TRBD1	-	TRBJ1-4	TGTGCCACCAGCAGGAGGACAGGGTTCGGAGAAAAACTGTTTTTT	CATSRRTGFGEKLFF
TRBV6-5	TRBD1	once	TRBJ2-3	TGTGCCAGCAGTAGGCGGGACAGGGAAACAGATACGCAGTATTTT	CASSRRDRETDTQYF
TRBV4-1	-	-	TRBJ1-2	TGCGCCAGCAGCCAAGATACCGCTTCGCGGGGCTATGGCTACACCTTC	CASSQDTASRGYGYTF
TRBV19	-	once	TRBJ1-5	TGTGCCAGTAGTCCCGACAGGCTAGGCAATCAGCCCCAGCATTTT	CASSPDRLGNQPQHF
TRBV2	TRBD1	once	TRBJ2-5	TGTGCCAGCAGTGAAACAGGGGGCGCGAAGACCCAGTACTTC	CASSETGGAKTQYF
TRBV12-5	-	-	TRBJ2-2	TGTGCTAGTGGTTTGGGCAATTCGAACACCGGGGAGCTGTTTTTT	CASGLGNSNTGELFF
TRBV6-6	-	-	TRBJ1-2	TGTGCCATAGGGGGTCCTAACTATGGCTACACCTTC	CAIGGPNYGYTF
TRBV29-1	-	-	TRBJ1-1	TGCAGCGCTGAGGGAATGAACACTGAAGCTTTCTTT	CSAEGMNTEAFF
TRBV7-9	-	-	TRBJ2-3	TGTGCCAGCAGCTTTACTAGGAGCACAGATACGCAGTATTTT	CASSFTRSTDTQYF
TRBV5-8	-	few	TRBJ2-5	TGTGCCAGCAGCTTCAGGGTCCGGGAGACCCAGTACTTC	CASSFRVRETQYF
TRBV2	-	-	TRBJ1-5	TGTGCCAGCGGAAGGGTGCGCAATCAGCCCCAGCATTTT	CASGRVRNQPQHF
TRBV18	TRBD1	-	TRBJ1-2	TGTGCCAGCTCACCGTCCGGGACAGGGGTCTATGGCTACACCTTC	CASSPSGTGVYGYTF
TRBV4-2	TRBD2	few	TRBJ2-1	TGTGCCAGCAGCCAAGATCCTATTACTAGCGGGGACTCGTTCTTC	CASSQDPITSGDSFF
TRBV5-4	-	-	TRBJ1-1	TGTGCCAGCAGCCAACCGGACTCTGGCACTGAAGCTTTCTTT	CASSQPDSGTEAFF
TRBV7-8	-	-	TRBJ2-7	TGTGCCAGCAGCTTAGTACAGGCAGGACAAACCTACGAGCAGTACTTC	CASSLVQAGQTYEQYF
TRBV23-1	-	-	TRBJ2-1	TGCGCCAGCAGCCCCCCCCGGACCGTTTTCTACAATGAGCAGTTCTTC	CASSPPRTVFYNEQFF
TRBV7-6	TRBD1	once	TRBJ2-5	TGTGCCAGCAGCCTGAGACAGGGCGGTTGGGAGACCCAGTACTTC	CASSLRQGGWETQYF
TRBV5-1	TRBD1	-	TRBJ1-3	TGCGCCAGCAGCTCGGGGACAGTCGGCGGAAACACCATATATTTT	CASSSGTVGGNTIYF
TRBV4-3	TRBD2	-	TRBJ2-3	TGCGCCAGCAGCCAAGATTCTAGCGGGAGGGGCGGGGCAGATACGCAGTATTTT	CASSQDSSGRGGADTQYF
TRBV10-3	-	-	TRBJ1-2	TGTGCCATCAGTGAGTCGACTCGAGGACAGAACTATGGCTACACCTTC	CAISESTRGQNYGYTF